This T cell receptor beta chain was captured in a study of shared clonotypes between healthy human individuals. Study-level information: Each donor had three CD4 naive, three CD4 memory, two CD8 naive and one CD8 memory plate. Findings of the study overall: Only a few donors were included, so the genetic and exposure-history diversity represented was limited. Rarefaction gave evidence that sorted-subset sequencing remained incomplete despite large depth.

The authors divided CD4+ cells into CD45RA+ naive and CD45RA-negative memory subsets. This clone is a singleton in its sample. Its specificity is unknown. Germline-derived CDR1 and CDR2 are SGHDT and YYEEEE. V lost 1 base to trimming and J lost 3 bases, with 13 bases between them. This CDR3 region has 15 residues. Sequencing used immunoSEQ multiplex PCR; TCRdb keeps in-frame clones, though not all of them. The profile shows about 1 million clones, around 75% of them singletons. This chain uses TRBV5-6 with TRBJ2-5, with D unresolved. Sample: memory CD4+ T cells sorted from blood. Subset: CD45RA-negative fraction. The TCR was taken from a man younger than 30 in good health. Here the CDR3 DNA reads TGTGCCAGCAGCTTGACCCTCACTAAAAAAGAGACCCAGTACTTC. It codes for CASSLTLTKKETQYF.